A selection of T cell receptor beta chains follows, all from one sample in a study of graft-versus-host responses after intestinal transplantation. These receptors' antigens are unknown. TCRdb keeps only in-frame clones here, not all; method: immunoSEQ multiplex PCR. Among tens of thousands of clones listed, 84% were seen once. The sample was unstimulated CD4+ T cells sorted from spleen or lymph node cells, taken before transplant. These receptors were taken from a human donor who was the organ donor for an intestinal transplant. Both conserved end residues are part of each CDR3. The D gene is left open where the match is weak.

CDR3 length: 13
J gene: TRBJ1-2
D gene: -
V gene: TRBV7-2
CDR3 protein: CASSTTGGYGYTF

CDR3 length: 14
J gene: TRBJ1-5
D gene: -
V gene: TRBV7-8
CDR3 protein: CASSFLRDNQPQHF

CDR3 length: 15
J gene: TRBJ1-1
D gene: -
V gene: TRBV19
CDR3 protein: CASSIAGAINTEAFF

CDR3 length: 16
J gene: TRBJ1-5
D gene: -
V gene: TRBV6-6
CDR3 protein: CASSSRPGEDNQPQHF

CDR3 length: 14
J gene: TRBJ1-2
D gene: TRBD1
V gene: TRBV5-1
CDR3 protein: CASSPGQGGSGYTF

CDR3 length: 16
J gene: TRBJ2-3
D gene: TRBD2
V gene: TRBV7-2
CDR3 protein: CASSYLRRGGTDTQYF

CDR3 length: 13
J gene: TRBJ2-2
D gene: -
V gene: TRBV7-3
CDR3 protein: CASSGAGTGELFF

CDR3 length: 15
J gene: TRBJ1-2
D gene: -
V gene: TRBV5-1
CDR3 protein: CASSADSLIMDGYTF

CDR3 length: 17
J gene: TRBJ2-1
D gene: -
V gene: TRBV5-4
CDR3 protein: CASSFPLARGAYNEQFF

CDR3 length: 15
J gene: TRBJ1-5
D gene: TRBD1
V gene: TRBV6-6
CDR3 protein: CASSYSPGGGQPQHF

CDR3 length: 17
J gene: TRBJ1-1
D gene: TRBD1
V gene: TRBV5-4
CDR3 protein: CASSSRGQGIVDTEAFF

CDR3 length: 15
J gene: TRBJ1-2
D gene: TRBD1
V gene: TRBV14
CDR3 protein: CASSHTGTGNYGYTF

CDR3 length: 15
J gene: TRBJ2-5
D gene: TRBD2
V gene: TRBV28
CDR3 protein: CASSSPSGGEETQYF

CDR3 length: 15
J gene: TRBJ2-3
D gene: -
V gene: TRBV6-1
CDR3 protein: CASSDGPGNTDTQYF

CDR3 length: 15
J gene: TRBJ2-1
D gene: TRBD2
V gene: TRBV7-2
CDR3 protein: CASSPNGLAYNEQFF

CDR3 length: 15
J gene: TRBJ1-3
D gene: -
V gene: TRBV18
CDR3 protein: CASSPASRAGNTIYF

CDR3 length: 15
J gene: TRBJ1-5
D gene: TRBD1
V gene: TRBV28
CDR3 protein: CASRGGQVGNQPQHF

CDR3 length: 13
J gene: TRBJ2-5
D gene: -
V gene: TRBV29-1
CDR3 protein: CSVLQDSQETQYF

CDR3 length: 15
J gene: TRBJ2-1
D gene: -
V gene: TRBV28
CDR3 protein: CASSPPRGLGNEQFF

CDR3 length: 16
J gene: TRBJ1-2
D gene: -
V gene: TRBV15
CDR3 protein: CATSNYGLGGNYGYTF

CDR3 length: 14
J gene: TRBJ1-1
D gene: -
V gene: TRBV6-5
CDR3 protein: CASVTPGLAREAFF

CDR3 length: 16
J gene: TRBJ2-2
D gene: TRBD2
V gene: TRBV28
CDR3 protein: CASSSRSGGHTGELFF

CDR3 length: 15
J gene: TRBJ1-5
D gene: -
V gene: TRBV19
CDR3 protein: CASIARTQINQPQHF

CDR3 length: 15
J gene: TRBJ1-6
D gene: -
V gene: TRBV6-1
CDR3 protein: CASSDQRSSGSPLHF

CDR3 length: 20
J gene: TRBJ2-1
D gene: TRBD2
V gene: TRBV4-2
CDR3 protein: CASSREGLAGGLLSYNEQFF

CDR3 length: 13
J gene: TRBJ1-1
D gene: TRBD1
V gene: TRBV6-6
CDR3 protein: CASSSGQPREAFF

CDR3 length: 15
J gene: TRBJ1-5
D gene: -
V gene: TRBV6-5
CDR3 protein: CASSYSGRGGQPQHF

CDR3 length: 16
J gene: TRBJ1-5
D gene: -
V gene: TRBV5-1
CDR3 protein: CASSLDAGNGNQPQHF

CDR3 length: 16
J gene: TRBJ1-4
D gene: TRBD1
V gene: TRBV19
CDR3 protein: CASMRGQGLTNEKLFF

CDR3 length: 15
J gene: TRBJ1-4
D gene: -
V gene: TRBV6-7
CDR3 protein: CASSYGGSGREKLFF

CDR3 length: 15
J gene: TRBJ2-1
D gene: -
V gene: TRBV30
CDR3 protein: CAWSPIGATFNEQFF

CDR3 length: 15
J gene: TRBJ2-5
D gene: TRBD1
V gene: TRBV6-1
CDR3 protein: CASSGTGLYQETQYF

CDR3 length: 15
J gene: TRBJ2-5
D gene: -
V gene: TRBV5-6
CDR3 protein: CASSSQGLGEETQYF

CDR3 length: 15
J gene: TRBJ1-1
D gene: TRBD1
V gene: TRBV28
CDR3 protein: CASSLLEGAGTEAFF

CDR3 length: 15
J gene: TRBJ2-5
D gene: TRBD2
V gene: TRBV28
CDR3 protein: CASSLFAGGPGTQYF